This is a list of T cell receptor beta chains from one sample in a study of cytomegalovirus exposure and HLA in healthy donors. Data came from immunoSEQ multiplex PCR; TCRdb stores just in-frame clones and leaves some out. The sample has over 150,000 clones; about 77% are singletons. Sequencing input: PBMCs. The receptors shown here come from a woman aged 50 to 65 in good health and CMV-seronegative. The CDR3 runs from the conserved cysteine through the conserved F or W. A D gene is named only where the DNA matches it firmly. Clone size is stated in some rows and not others, as once, few, many or a class when expanded.

>TRBV28|.|.|TRBJ2-3
CASSVIQGSYTDTQYF
TGTGCCAGCAGTGTAATCCAGGGGTCTTACACAGATACGCAGTATTTT
>TRBV30|.|.|TRBJ1-6
CAWSQGNGSPLHF
TGTGCCTGGAGTCAGGGTAATGGGTCACCCCTCCACTTT
>TRBV7-9|once|.|TRBJ2-7
CASSYSPGDSYEQYF
TGTGCCAGCAGCTATTCTCCAGGGGATTCCTACGAGCAGTACTTC
>TRBV4-3|.|TRBD2|TRBJ2-2
CASSQGGGYTGELFF
TGCGCCAGCAGCCAAGGCGGGGGATACACCGGGGAGCTGTTTTTT
>TRBV6-5|.|TRBD1|TRBJ1-6
CASMGQKGNNSPLHF
TGTGCCAGCATGGGACAGAAAGGGAATAATTCACCCCTCCACTTT
>TRBV7-9|.|TRBD2|TRBJ2-2
CASRQKGLAGGDNTGELFF
TGTGCCAGCAGGCAAAAAGGACTAGCGGGGGGAGATAACACCGGGGAGCTGTTTTTT
>TRBV27|.|.|TRBJ2-3
CASSLIGTDTQYF
TGTGCCAGCAGTTTAATCGGCACAGATACGCAGTATTTT
>TRBV7-2|.|.|TRBJ1-2
CASSFSGLGYTF
TGTGCCAGCAGCTTCTCGGGATTGGGCTACACCTTC
>TRBV2|.|.|TRBJ2-5
CASRDTGLGTQYF
TGTGCCAGCAGGGATACAGGGTTAGGGACCCAGTACTTC
>TRBV21-1|.|.|TRBJ2-5
CASSPRVRHQETQYF
TGTGCCAGCAGCCCGCGGGTGAGACACCAAGAGACCCAGTACTTC
>TRBV6-5|once|.|TRBJ1-2
CASTPPGRKNYGYTF
TGTGCCAGCACCCCCCCCGGCAGGAAAAACTATGGCTACACCTTC
>TRBV28|.|.|TRBJ1-1
CASSSTARNTEAFF
TGTGCCAGCAGTTCGACAGCTAGGAACACTGAAGCTTTCTTT
>TRBV10-3|.|.|TRBJ2-3
CATGRGVSGTDTQYF
TGTGCCACAGGGAGAGGAGTTAGCGGTACAGATACGCAGTATTTT
>TRBV6-4|.|.|TRBJ2-7
CVPNVRGTYEQYF
TGTGTCCCTAACGTACGGGGGACCTACGAGCAGTACTTC
>TRBV5-1|.|TRBD2|TRBJ2-1
CASSSKTSGRSRPYNEQFF
TGCGCCAGCAGCTCAAAGACTAGCGGGCGTTCCCGTCCTTACAATGAGCAGTTCTTC
>TRBV10-1|.|.|TRBJ2-7
CASSESGWGVSYEQYF
TGCGCCAGCAGTGAGTCAGGTTGGGGCGTCTCCTACGAGCAGTACTTC
>TRBV5-6|.|TRBD1|TRBJ2-7
CASSLGTGWYEQYF
TGTGCCAGCAGCTTGGGGACAGGATGGTACGAGCAGTACTTC
>TRBV5-1|.|TRBD2|TRBJ2-1
CASSFQTSGSGGEQFF
TGCGCCAGCAGCTTTCAAACTAGCGGGAGCGGCGGTGAGCAGTTCTTC
>TRBV7-2|.|.|TRBJ2-3
CASSLRGFTDTQYF
TGTGCCAGCAGCTTACGGGGATTCACAGATACGCAGTATTTT
>TRBV6-1|.|TRBD1|TRBJ1-2
CASSDPGGYYGYTF
TGTGCCAGCAGTGATCCAGGGGGCTATTATGGCTACACCTTC
>TRBV18|.|.|TRBJ2-7
CASSPNYRSSYEQYF
TGTGCCAGCTCACCAAACTACAGGAGCTCCTACGAGCAGTACTTC
>TRBV14|.|TRBD2|TRBJ2-7
CASSRGASGGTYEQYF
TGTGCCAGCAGCCGGGGGGCTAGCGGGGGGACCTACGAGCAGTACTTC
>TRBV5-1|.|.|TRBJ1-3
CASSLGLEGNTIYF
TGCGCCAGCAGCCTGGGGTTGGAGGGAAACACCATATATTTT
>TRBV28|.|TRBD1|TRBJ1-2
CAGRPGTAYGYTF
TGTGCCGGCAGGCCCGGGACAGCCTATGGCTACACCTTC
>TRBV5-1|few|TRBD2|TRBJ2-5
CASREGLATQETQYF
TGCGCCAGCAGGGAGGGACTAGCGACCCAAGAGACCCAGTACTTC
>TRBV13|.|.|TRBJ2-5
CASSLTRETQETQYF
TGTGCCAGCAGCCTAACCCGGGAGACACAAGAGACCCAGTACTTC
>TRBV6-6|.|TRBD1|TRBJ1-2
CASSYAGQGANYGYTF
TGTGCCAGCAGTTACGCCGGACAGGGGGCGAACTATGGCTACACCTTC